This TCR beta chain was recorded in a study of response to subunit inactivated influenza vaccine. Study observations and caveats: Authors suggested few new T cells are recruited by each seasonal influenza vaccination.

As for this clonotype: Its antigen is currently unknown.

This CDR3 region has 17 residues. The J segment lost 3 bases and the V segment lost 3 bases, leaving 10 bases of the junction unmatched. The V gene's germline CDR1 is DFQATT and CDR2 SNEGSKA (reference sequence). TCRdb itself ran the RT-PCR reads through MiXCR, one entry per CDR3 protein. The sample carries roughly 700,000 distinct CDR3 sequences, approximately 15% recorded once. The sequencing here drew on PBMCs from blood, taken 14 to 15 days before vaccination. This receptor was obtained from a man aged 45-60 years who received an inactivated influenza vaccine. V and J are TRBV20-1 and TRBJ1-5; TRBD1 matches at 11 bases. The CDR3 nucleotides read TGCAGTGCTAGTGAAATGGGACAGGGGGGCTTCAATCAGCCCCAGCATTTT. Its protein is CSASEMGQGGFNQPQHF.